This is a list of T cell receptor beta chains from one sample in a study of CD8 T cells in Susac syndrome. TCRdb redid the calling of the immunoSEQ multiplex PCR reads with MiXCR, one entry per CDR3 protein. The sample records roughly 190,000 distinct CDR3 sequences, 85% to 95% being singletons. Specimen: CD8+ T cells from PBMCs. These receptors were taken from a human donor with Susac syndrome. The CDR3 runs from the conserved cysteine through the conserved F or W. The D gene is left open where the match is weak. Part of the rows lack a size; the others show once, few, many or a class for expanded clones.

d_call clone_size j_call v_call cdr3_aa cdr3_nt
TRBD2 . TRBJ2-5 TRBV29-1 CSANPTSGDQETQYF TGCAGCGCTAATCCGACTAGCGGGGACCAAGAGACCCAGTACTTC
TRBD1 . TRBJ1-4 TRBV3-1 CASSRDRVGTNEKLFF TGTGCCAGCAGCCGGGACAGGGTTGGAACTAATGAAAAACTGTTTTTT
. . TRBJ1-3 TRBV20-1 CSAFYRAGNTIYF TGCAGTGCTTTCTACAGGGCTGGAAACACCATATATTTT
. . TRBJ2-1 TRBV4-1 CASSQELSGSYNEQFF TGCGCCAGCAGCCAAGAGCTAAGCGGGTCCTACAATGAGCAGTTCTTC
. . TRBJ1-5 TRBV20-1 CSAQGSFYSNQPQHF TGCAGTGCCCAGGGCTCATTTTATAGCAATCAGCCCCAGCATTTT
. . TRBJ1-1 TRBV11-2 CASSLDFMGQAPMNTEAFF TGTGCCAGCAGCTTAGATTTTATGGGGCAAGCCCCCATGAACACTGAAGCTTTCTTT
TRBD2 . TRBJ2-3 TRBV9 CASRPGSGTTDTQYF TGTGCCAGCAGACCCGGTAGCGGGACCACAGATACGCAGTATTTT
. . TRBJ2-7 TRBV4-1 CASSHRIGAYEQYF TGCGCCAGCAGCCATCGGATAGGGGCCTACGAGCAGTACTTC
. few TRBJ2-5 TRBV4-2 CASSPRHLYQETQYF TGTGCCAGCAGCCCCCGACACTTGTACCAAGAGACCCAGTACTTC
TRBD2 . TRBJ2-3 TRBV9 CASRAGLAGVDTQYF TGTGCCAGCAGAGCGGGACTAGCGGGAGTGGATACGCAGTATTTT
. once TRBJ1-5 TRBV20-1 CSAAYSYTNQPQHF TGCAGTGCCGCGTATAGTTATACTAATCAGCCCCAGCATTTT
. . TRBJ1-2 TRBV13 CASSSRPSPNYGYTF TGTGCCAGCAGCTCCCGACCGAGTCCTAACTATGGCTACACCTTC
. . TRBJ1-2 TRBV5-6 CASTLDSYGYTF TGTGCCAGCACCCTAGACAGCTATGGCTACACCTTC
. . TRBJ2-7 TRBV6-1 CASSESRSYEQYF TGTGCCAGCAGTGAATCCCGAAGCTACGAGCAGTACTTC
. . TRBJ2-1 TRBV20-1 CSASLGDNEQFF TGCAGTGCTAGTCTTGGAGACAATGAGCAGTTCTTC
. . TRBJ1-5 TRBV19 CASSSDSVSNQPQHF TGTGCCAGTTCCTCGGACAGCGTTAGCAATCAGCCCCAGCATTTT
. once TRBJ2-5 TRBV6-5 CASRPTSSLGGQYF TGTGCCAGCAGGCCAACATCATCCCTGGGGGGCCAGTACTTC
TRBD1 . TRBJ2-7 TRBV29-1 CSVGTGGSYEQYF TGCAGCGTTGGGACAGGGGGGTCCTACGAGCAGTACTTC